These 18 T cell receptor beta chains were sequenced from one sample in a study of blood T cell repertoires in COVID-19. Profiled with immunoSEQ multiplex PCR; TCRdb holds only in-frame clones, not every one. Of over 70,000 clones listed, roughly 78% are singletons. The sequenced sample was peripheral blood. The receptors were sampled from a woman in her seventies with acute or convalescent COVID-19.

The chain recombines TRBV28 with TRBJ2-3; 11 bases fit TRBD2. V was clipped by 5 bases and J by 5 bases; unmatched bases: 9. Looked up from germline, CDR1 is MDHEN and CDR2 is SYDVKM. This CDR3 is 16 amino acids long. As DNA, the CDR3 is TGTGCCAGCAGTGAAATAGCGGGAGGGCCTGGAGATACGCAGTATTTT. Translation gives CASSEIAGGPGDTQYF.

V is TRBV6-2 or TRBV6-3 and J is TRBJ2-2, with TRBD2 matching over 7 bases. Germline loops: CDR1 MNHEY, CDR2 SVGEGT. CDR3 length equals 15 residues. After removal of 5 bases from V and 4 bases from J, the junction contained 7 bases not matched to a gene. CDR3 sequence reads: CASSRREMATGELFF. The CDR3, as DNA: TGTGCCAGCAGTCGGCGGGAGATGGCCACCGGGGAGCTGTTTTTT.

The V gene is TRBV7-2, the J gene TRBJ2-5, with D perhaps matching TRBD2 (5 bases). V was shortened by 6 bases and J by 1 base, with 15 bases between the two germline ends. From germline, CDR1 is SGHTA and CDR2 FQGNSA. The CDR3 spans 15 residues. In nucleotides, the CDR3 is TGTGCCAGCAGTCAACGAAGGACTCCCCAAGAGACCCAGTACTTC. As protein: CASSQRRTPQETQYF.

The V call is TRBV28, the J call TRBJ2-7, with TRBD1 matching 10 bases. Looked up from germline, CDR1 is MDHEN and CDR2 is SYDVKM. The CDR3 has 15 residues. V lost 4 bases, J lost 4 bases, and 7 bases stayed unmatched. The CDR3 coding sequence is TGTGCCAGCAGTTCCCCCAGGGACAGGGGTTACGAGCAGTACTTC. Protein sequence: CASSSPRDRGYEQYF.

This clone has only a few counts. The DNA for the CDR3 is TGTGCCAGCAGGGGGGGGAGTTTTGGCTACACCTTC. Protein: CASRGGSFGYTF. The rearrangement joins TRBV2 to TRBJ1-2, with a tentative D call TRBD1 (5 bases). The CDR3 is 12 residues long. Looked up from germline, CDR1 is SNHLY and CDR2 is FYNNEI. Trimming removed 6 bases from V and 7 bases from J, with 12 bases in between.

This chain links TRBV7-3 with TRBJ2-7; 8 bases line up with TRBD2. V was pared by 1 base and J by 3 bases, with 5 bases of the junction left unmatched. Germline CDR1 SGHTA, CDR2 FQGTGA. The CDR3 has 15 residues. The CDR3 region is CASSLSSGTDYEQYF. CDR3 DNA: TGTGCCAGCAGCTTAAGTAGCGGGACGGACTACGAGCAGTACTTC.

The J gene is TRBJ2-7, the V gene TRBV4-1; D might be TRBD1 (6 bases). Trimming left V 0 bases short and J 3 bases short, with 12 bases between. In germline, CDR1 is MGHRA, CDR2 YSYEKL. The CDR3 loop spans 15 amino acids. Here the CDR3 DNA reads TGCGCCAGCAGCCAAGATGGGGGCATCCTCTACGAGCAGTACTTC. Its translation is CASSQDGGILYEQYF.

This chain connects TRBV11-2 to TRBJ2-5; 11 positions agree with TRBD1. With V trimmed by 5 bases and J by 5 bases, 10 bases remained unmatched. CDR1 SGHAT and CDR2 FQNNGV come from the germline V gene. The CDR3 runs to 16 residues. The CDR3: CASSVGTGGLGETQYF. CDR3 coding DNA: TGTGCCAGCAGCGTCGGGACAGGGGGGCTGGGGGAGACCCAGTACTTC.

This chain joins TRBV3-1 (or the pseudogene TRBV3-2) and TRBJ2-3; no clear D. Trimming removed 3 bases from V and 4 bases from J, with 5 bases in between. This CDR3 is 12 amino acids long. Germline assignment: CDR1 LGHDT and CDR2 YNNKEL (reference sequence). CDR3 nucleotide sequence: TGTGCCAGCAGCCATCGGGCAGATACGCAGTATTTT. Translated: CASSHRADTQYF.

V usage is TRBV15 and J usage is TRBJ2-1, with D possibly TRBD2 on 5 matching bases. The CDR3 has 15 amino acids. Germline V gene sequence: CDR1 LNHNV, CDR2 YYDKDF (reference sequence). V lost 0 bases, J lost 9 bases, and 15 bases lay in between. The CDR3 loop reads CATSRELPGGSEQFF. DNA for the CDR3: TGTGCCACCAGCAGAGAATTACCCGGAGGTAGTGAGCAGTTCTTC.

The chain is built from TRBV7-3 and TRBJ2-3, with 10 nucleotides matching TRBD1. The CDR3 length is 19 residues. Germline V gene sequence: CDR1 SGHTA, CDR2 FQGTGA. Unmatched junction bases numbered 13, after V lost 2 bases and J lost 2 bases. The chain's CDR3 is CASSLVGAKGQGLTDTQYF. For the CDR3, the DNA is TGTGCCAGCAGCTTAGTTGGGGCGAAGGGACAGGGGCTCACAGATACGCAGTATTTT.

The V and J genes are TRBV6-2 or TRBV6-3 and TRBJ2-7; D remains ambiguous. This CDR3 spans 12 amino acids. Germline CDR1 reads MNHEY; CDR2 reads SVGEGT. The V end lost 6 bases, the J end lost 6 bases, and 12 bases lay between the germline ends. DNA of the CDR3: TGTGCCAGCAGCCACCCTGAGGCCGAGCAGTACTTC. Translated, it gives CASSHPEAEQYF.

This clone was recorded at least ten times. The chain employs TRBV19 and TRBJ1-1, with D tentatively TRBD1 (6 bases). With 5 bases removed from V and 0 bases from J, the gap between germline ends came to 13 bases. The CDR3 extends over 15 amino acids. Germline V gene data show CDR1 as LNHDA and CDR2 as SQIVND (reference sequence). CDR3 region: CASSSRTELNTEAFF. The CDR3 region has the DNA TGTGCCAGTAGTTCCAGGACAGAGCTGAACACTGAAGCTTTCTTT.

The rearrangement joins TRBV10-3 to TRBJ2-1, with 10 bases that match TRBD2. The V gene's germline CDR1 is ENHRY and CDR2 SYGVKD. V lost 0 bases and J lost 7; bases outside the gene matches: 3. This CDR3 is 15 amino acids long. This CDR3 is CAISESGTSVNEQFF. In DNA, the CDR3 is TGTGCCATCAGTGAGTCCGGGACTAGCGTAAATGAGCAGTTCTTC.

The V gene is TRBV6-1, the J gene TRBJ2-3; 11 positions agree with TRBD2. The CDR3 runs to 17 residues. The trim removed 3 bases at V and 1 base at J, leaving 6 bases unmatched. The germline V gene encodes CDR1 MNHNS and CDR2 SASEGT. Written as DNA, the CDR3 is TGTGCCAGCAGTGAGGCTAGCGGGAGGATTCGCACAGATACGCAGTATTTT. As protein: CASSEASGRIRTDTQYF.

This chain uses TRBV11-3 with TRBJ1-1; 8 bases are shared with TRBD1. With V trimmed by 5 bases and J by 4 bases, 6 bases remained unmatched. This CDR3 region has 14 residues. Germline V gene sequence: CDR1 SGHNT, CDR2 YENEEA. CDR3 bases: TGTGCCAGCAGCCCCGGACAGGGCGGCACTGAAGCTTTCTTT. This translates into CASSPGQGGTEAFF.

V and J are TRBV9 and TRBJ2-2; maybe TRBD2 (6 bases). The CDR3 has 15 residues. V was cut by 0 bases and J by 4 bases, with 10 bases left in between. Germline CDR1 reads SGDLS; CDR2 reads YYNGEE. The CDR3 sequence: CASSVDWGLTGELFF. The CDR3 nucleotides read TGTGCCAGCAGCGTAGATTGGGGACTCACCGGGGAGCTGTTTTTT.

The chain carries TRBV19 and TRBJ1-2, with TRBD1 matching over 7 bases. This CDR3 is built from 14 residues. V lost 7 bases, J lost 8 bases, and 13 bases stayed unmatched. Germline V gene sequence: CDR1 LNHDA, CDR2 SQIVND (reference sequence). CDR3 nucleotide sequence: TGTGCCAGTACTCGTCGGGACAGCCTCTTCGGCTACACCTTC. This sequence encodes CASTRRDSLFGYTF.